A selection of T cell receptor beta chains follows, all from one sample in a study of vaccination and CD4 T cells after COVID-19. Each CDR3 protein gets one entry after TCRdb re-called the PCR reads with MiXCR. The sample holds some 15,000 distinct CDR3 sequences, around 50% seen once. The antigens for these receptors are not known. Sequenced sample: CD4+ T cells from blood, cultured in vitro. These receptor sequences come from a human donor who had recovered from COVID-19. The CDR3 runs from the conserved cysteine through the conserved F or W. D genes are given only for firm matches. Size values are once, few and many counts, or a class for expanded clones, and some rows have none.

j_gene: TRBJ2-7; abundance: few; v_gene: TRBV7-2; d_gene: TRBD1; CDR3nt: TGTGCCAGCAGCTTAAGGGACAGGGCCGAGCAGTACTTC; CDR3aa: CASSLRDRAEQYF
j_gene: TRBJ2-3; abundance: NA; v_gene: TRBV11-1; d_gene: NA; CDR3nt: TGTGCCAGCAGCTCGGACAGATTTAGCACAGATACGCAGTATTTT; CDR3aa: CASSSDRFSTDTQYF
j_gene: TRBJ2-5; abundance: NA; v_gene: TRBV5-1; d_gene: TRBD2; CDR3nt: TGCGCCAGCAGCTTGGCCCAGACTAGCGGGAAAGAGACCCAGTACTTC; CDR3aa: CASSLAQTSGKETQYF
j_gene: TRBJ2-7; abundance: NA; v_gene: TRBV6-1; d_gene: NA; CDR3nt: TGTGCCACCCAGCTCTCGGCGAGGGCACCTTTTCTTTCCTACGAGCAGTACTTC; CDR3aa: CATQLSARAPFLSYEQYF
j_gene: TRBJ2-3; abundance: NA; v_gene: TRBV6-2/TRBV6-3; d_gene: TRBD1; CDR3nt: TGTGCCAGCAGGACTACCCTGGCCAGGGGGAAGGCAGATACGCAGTATTTT; CDR3aa: CASRTTLARGKADTQYF
j_gene: TRBJ2-5; abundance: NA; v_gene: TRBV19; d_gene: NA; CDR3nt: TGTGCCAGTAGTACTTTCCCTAGTACTCCGGGTCCGGAGACCCAGTACTTC; CDR3aa: CASSTFPSTPGPETQYF
j_gene: TRBJ2-6; abundance: NA; v_gene: TRBV4-3; d_gene: NA; CDR3nt: TGCGCCAGCAGCCAAGTTAGCTCTGGGGCCAACGTCCTGACTTTC; CDR3aa: CASSQVSSGANVLTF
j_gene: TRBJ1-2; abundance: NA; v_gene: TRBV6-1; d_gene: NA; CDR3nt: TGTGCCAGCTCTCCCGGCGGGGAAAACTATGGCTACACCTTC; CDR3aa: CASSPGGENYGYTF
j_gene: TRBJ2-2; abundance: NA; v_gene: TRBV19; d_gene: TRBD2; CDR3nt: TGTGCCTCCTTAAAGTCGGGATCGGCGGGGGTGAACACCGGGGAGCTGTTTTTT; CDR3aa: CASLKSGSAGVNTGELFF
j_gene: TRBJ1-5; abundance: once; v_gene: TRBV6-1; d_gene: NA; CDR3nt: TGTGCCAGCAGTCACGGGACAAAAGATAGCAATCAGCCCCAGCATTTT; CDR3aa: CASSHGTKDSNQPQHF
j_gene: TRBJ1-1; abundance: NA; v_gene: TRBV6-1; d_gene: NA; CDR3nt: TGTGCCAGCAGTAACACAGGGTTCACTGAAGCTTTCTTT; CDR3aa: CASSNTGFTEAFF
j_gene: TRBJ1-2; abundance: few; v_gene: TRBV25-1; d_gene: NA; CDR3nt: TGTGCCAGCACCCCTGCCGGGGGGAACTATGGCTACACCTTC; CDR3aa: CASTPAGGNYGYTF
j_gene: TRBJ2-5; abundance: few; v_gene: TRBV15; d_gene: TRBD1; CDR3nt: TGTGCCACCAGCCTAATCCCTGGGACAGGGGTGTCAGAGACCCAGTACTTC; CDR3aa: CATSLIPGTGVSETQYF
j_gene: TRBJ2-5; abundance: NA; v_gene: TRBV7-9; d_gene: NA; CDR3nt: TGTGCCAGCAGCTTAGCTGGCCAGGCCCAAGAGACCCAGTACTTC; CDR3aa: CASSLAGQAQETQYF
j_gene: TRBJ2-7; abundance: NA; v_gene: TRBV27; d_gene: NA; CDR3nt: TGTGCCAGCAGCCCTCTGACTGCCGTTTCCTCCTACGAGCAGTACTTC; CDR3aa: CASSPLTAVSSYEQYF
j_gene: TRBJ2-5; abundance: few; v_gene: TRBV11-2; d_gene: NA; CDR3nt: TGTGCCAGCAGCCCCGTGGGCGGATCGGGTGGAGAGACCCAGTACTTC; CDR3aa: CASSPVGGSGGETQYF
j_gene: TRBJ1-1; abundance: once; v_gene: TRBV5-4; d_gene: NA; CDR3nt: TGTGCCAGCAGCTTGTCCAGCCTAATGAACACTGAAGCTTTCTTT; CDR3aa: CASSLSSLMNTEAFF
j_gene: TRBJ2-7; abundance: NA; v_gene: TRBV19; d_gene: NA; CDR3nt: TGTGCCAGTAGCCGACAGGAGAGCTCCTACGAGCAGTACTTC; CDR3aa: CASSRQESSYEQYF
j_gene: TRBJ2-3; abundance: NA; v_gene: TRBV5-1; d_gene: NA; CDR3nt: TGCGCCAGCAGCTTGGTCTTGGGAGCTAGCACAGATACGCAGTATTTT; CDR3aa: CASSLVLGASTDTQYF
j_gene: TRBJ1-1; abundance: NA; v_gene: TRBV7-9; d_gene: NA; CDR3nt: TGTGCCAGCAGCTTAGGGTTGGGGGGCACTGAAGCTTTCTTT; CDR3aa: CASSLGLGGTEAFF
j_gene: TRBJ2-2; abundance: NA; v_gene: TRBV24-1; d_gene: NA; CDR3nt: TGTGCCACCAGTGATTTGATTAACACCGGGGAGCTGTTTTTT; CDR3aa: CATSDLINTGELFF
j_gene: TRBJ2-1; abundance: NA; v_gene: TRBV25-1; d_gene: NA; CDR3nt: TGTGCCAGCAGTGAATACAGCGAATACAATGAGCAGTTCTTC; CDR3aa: CASSEYSEYNEQFF
j_gene: TRBJ2-1; abundance: NA; v_gene: TRBV2; d_gene: TRBD2; CDR3nt: TGTGCCAGCAGTAATCTAGCGGGGCCTACCAATGAGCAGTTCTTC; CDR3aa: CASSNLAGPTNEQFF
j_gene: TRBJ2-1; abundance: NA; v_gene: TRBV21-1; d_gene: NA; CDR3nt: TGTGCCAGCGGCCCGGGACAGGGGACTACAAATGAGCAGTTCTTC; CDR3aa: CASGPGQGTTNEQFF
j_gene: TRBJ1-4; abundance: NA; v_gene: TRBV28; d_gene: TRBD1; CDR3nt: TGTGCCAGCAGTTTAGCCGGGACAGCCGCTAATGAAAAACTGTTTTTT; CDR3aa: CASSLAGTAANEKLFF
j_gene: TRBJ1-2; abundance: NA; v_gene: TRBV5-1; d_gene: TRBD1; CDR3nt: TGCGCCAGCAGGTTGACAGGGGCCTCAAACTATGGCTACACCTTC; CDR3aa: CASRLTGASNYGYTF
j_gene: TRBJ1-2; abundance: few; v_gene: TRBV5-1; d_gene: NA; CDR3nt: TGCGCCAGCAGCTATCAGGGGTCATACTATGGCTACACCTTC; CDR3aa: CASSYQGSYYGYTF
j_gene: TRBJ1-1; abundance: NA; v_gene: TRBV6-1; d_gene: NA; CDR3nt: TGTGCCAGCAGTGATGGCCCCGGGCCGGCTTGGAGGACTTTCTTT; CDR3aa: CASSDGPGPAWRTFF
j_gene: TRBJ2-5; abundance: NA; v_gene: TRBV7-9; d_gene: TRBD2; CDR3nt: TGTGCCAGCAGCTTACTAGCGGGAGGAGAGACCCAGTACTTC; CDR3aa: CASSLLAGGETQYF
j_gene: TRBJ2-7; abundance: NA; v_gene: TRBV3-1; d_gene: TRBD2; CDR3nt: TGTGCCAGCAGCCAATCTGCTAGCGGGAGGGTGCAGTACTTC; CDR3aa: CASSQSASGRVQYF
j_gene: TRBJ2-2; abundance: NA; v_gene: TRBV5-1; d_gene: TRBD1; CDR3nt: TGCGCCAGCAGCTCGACAGGGGGCCTGAACACCGGGGAGCTGTTTTTT; CDR3aa: CASSSTGGLNTGELFF
j_gene: TRBJ2-2; abundance: NA; v_gene: TRBV6-1; d_gene: NA; CDR3nt: TGTGCCAGCAGTGGACCCAGCGGAGGCAACACCGGGGAGCTGTTTTTT; CDR3aa: CASSGPSGGNTGELFF
j_gene: TRBJ2-3; abundance: NA; v_gene: TRBV5-1; d_gene: TRBD2; CDR3nt: TGCGCCAGCAGCACCGGACTAGCGGGCGGTACGCAGTATTTT; CDR3aa: CASSTGLAGGTQYF
j_gene: TRBJ1-1; abundance: NA; v_gene: TRBV3-1; d_gene: NA; CDR3nt: TGTGCCAGCAGCCACGTCGGTTTATTTGCTTTCTTT; CDR3aa: CASSHVGLFAFF
j_gene: TRBJ1-5; abundance: NA; v_gene: TRBV20-1; d_gene: NA; CDR3nt: TGCAGTGCTAGGGGGGTTCAGCCCCAGCATTTT; CDR3aa: CSARGVQPQHF
j_gene: TRBJ2-2; abundance: NA; v_gene: TRBV7-3; d_gene: TRBD1; CDR3nt: TGTGCCAGCAGCTCCCGTGGACAGGCGAACACCGGGGAGCTGTTTTTT; CDR3aa: CASSSRGQANTGELFF
j_gene: TRBJ1-2; abundance: few; v_gene: TRBV20-1; d_gene: TRBD1; CDR3nt: TGCAGTGCTAGAGAGGGACAGGGGTTAAACACCTTC; CDR3aa: CSAREGQGLNTF
j_gene: TRBJ2-1; abundance: NA; v_gene: TRBV4-3; d_gene: NA; CDR3nt: TGCGCCAGCAGCCAAGAAAGGGATGAGCAGTTCTTC; CDR3aa: CASSQERDEQFF
j_gene: TRBJ1-6; abundance: NA; v_gene: TRBV7-2; d_gene: NA; CDR3nt: TGTGCCAGCAGCTTGGAACACCTCGGGGCACCCCTCCACTTT; CDR3aa: CASSLEHLGAPLHF
j_gene: TRBJ1-1; abundance: NA; v_gene: TRBV5-4; d_gene: TRBD1; CDR3nt: TGTGCCAGCAGCTGGGGGGCCACAGGGGCTGAAGCTTTCTTT; CDR3aa: CASSWGATGAEAFF
j_gene: TRBJ2-5; abundance: NA; v_gene: TRBV5-1; d_gene: NA; CDR3nt: TGCGCCAGCAGCTTGGGTTACGGAGAGACCCAGTACTTC; CDR3aa: CASSLGYGETQYF
j_gene: TRBJ1-1; abundance: NA; v_gene: TRBV30; d_gene: NA; CDR3nt: TGTGCCTGGAGTAGGGGCCTGAACACTGAAGCTTTCTTT; CDR3aa: CAWSRGLNTEAFF